This TCR beta chain was captured by sequencing in a study of T-cell reconstitution after alpha-beta-depleted transplantation in children. General study results and limits: When one year had passed after transplant, most T-cell counts and diversity came from newly produced T cells.

Comments on this clonotype: The antigen remains unidentified.

It was with unique molecular identifiers that the TCRbeta library was prepared. Each CDR3 protein gets one entry after TCRdb re-called the PCR reads with MiXCR. This sample has 250,000 to 400,000 distinct CDR3 sequences, with around 25% found just once. V lost 5 bases, J lost 8 bases, and 14 bases stayed unmatched. The CDR3 has 15 amino acids. This rearrangement joins TRBV12-3 or TRBV12-4 to TRBJ1-2, with 7 bases lining up with TRBD1. This sequence was found in a male patient younger than 18 who had a stem cell transplant for acute lymphoblastic leukemia, so the T cells may come from the graft donor. Material: PBMCs, mostly from graft donor cells, obtained 180 days after TCRalphabeta/CD19-depleted stem cell transplant. CDR3 region: CASSPAGPQGRGYTF. CDR3 in DNA: TGTGCCAGCAGTCCAGCGGGGCCACAGGGGAGGGGCTACACCTTC.